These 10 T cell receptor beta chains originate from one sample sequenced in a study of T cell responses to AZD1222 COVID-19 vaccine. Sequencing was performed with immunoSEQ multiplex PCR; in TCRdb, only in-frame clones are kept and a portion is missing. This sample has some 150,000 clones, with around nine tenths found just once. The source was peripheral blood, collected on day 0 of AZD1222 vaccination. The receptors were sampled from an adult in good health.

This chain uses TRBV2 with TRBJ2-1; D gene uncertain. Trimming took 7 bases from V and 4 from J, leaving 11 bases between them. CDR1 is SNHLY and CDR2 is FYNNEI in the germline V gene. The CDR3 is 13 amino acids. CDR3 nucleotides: TGTGCCAGCAACCCGGAAGCGTACAATGAGCAGTTCTTC. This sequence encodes CASNPEAYNEQFF.

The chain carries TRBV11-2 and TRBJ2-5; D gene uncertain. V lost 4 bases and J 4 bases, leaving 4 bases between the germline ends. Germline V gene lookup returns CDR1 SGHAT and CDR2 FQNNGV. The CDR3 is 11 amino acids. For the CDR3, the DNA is TGTGCCAGCAGCTCTGGAGAGACCCAGTACTTC. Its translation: CASSSGETQYF.

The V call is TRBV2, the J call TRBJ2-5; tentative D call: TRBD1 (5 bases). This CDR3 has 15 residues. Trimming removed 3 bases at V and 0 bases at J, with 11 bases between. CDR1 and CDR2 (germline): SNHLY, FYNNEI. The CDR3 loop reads CASSDGAGNQETQYF. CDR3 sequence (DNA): TGTGCCAGCAGTGATGGGGCAGGGAACCAAGAGACCCAGTACTTC.

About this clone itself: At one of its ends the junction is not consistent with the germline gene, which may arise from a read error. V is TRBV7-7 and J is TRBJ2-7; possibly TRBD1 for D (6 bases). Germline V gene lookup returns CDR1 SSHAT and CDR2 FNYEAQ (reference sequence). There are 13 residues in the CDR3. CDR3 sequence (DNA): TGTGCTAGCAGCAAGGGGACAAATTACGAGCAGTACTTC. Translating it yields CASSKGTNYEQYF.

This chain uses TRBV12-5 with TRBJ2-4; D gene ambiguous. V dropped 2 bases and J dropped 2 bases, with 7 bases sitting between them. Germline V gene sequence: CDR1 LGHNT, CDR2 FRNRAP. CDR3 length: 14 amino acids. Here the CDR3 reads CASGLSGTKNIQYF. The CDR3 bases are TGTGCTAGTGGTTTGAGTGGGACCAAAAACATTCAGTACTTC.

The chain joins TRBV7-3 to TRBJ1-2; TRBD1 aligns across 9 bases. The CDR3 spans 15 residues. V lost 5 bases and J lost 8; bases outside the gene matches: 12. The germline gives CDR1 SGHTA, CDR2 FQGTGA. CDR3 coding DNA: TGTGCCAGCAGCCCCGAGGGAGGGGACAGGGAAGGCTACACCTTC. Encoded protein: CASSPEGGDREGYTF.

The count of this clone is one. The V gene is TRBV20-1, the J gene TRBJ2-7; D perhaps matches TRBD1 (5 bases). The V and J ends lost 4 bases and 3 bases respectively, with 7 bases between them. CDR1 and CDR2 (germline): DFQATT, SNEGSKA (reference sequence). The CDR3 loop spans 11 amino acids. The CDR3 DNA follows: TGCAGTGCTATAGGGGACTACGAGCAGTACTTC. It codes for CSAIGDYEQYF.

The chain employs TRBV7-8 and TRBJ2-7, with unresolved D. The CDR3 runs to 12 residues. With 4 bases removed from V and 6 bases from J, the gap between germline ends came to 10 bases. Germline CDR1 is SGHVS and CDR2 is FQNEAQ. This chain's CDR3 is CASSSVYGEQYF. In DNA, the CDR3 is TGTGCCAGCAGCTCCGTTTACGGCGAGCAGTACTTC.

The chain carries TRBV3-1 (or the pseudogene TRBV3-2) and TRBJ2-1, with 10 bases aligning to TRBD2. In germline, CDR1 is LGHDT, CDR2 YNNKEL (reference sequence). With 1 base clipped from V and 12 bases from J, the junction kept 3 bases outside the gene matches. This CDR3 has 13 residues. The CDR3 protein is CASSQAASGGQFF. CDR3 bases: TGTGCCAGCAGCCAAGCGGCTAGCGGGGGGCAGTTCTTC.

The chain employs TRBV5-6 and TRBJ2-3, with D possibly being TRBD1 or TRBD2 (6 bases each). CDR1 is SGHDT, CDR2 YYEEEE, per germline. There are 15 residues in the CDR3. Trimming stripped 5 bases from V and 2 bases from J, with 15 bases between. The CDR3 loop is CASRSSGGLTDTQYF. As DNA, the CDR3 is TGTGCCAGCAGGTCCTCCGGGGGCCTCACAGATACGCAGTATTTT.